This T cell receptor (beta chain) was identified during a study of T-cell reconstitution after alpha-beta-depleted transplantation in children. It was with unique molecular identifiers that the TCRbeta library was prepared. MiXCR, run by TCRdb on the PCR reads, gives a single entry per CDR3 protein. The data contain hundreds of thousands of distinct CDR3 sequences, 18% of them singletons. Germline assignment: CDR1 SGHKS and CDR2 YYEKEE (reference sequence). V was clipped by 0 bases and J by 3 bases, with 16 bases between them. This CDR3 has 16 amino acids. The chain employs TRBV5-5 and TRBJ2-7, with D hard to call. This TCR came from a human donor who donated a stem cell graft to a child with acute lymphoblastic leukemia. The sequencing used PBMCs from the stem cell graft donor, collected from the stem cell graft. CDR3 nucleotide sequence: TGTGCCAGCAGCTTGGGGAACCTAATTATCGGCTACGAGCAGTACTTC. Amino acid sequence: CASSLGNLIIGYEQYF. Looking up the rest from reference TRBV5-5 and TRBJ2-7 gives the full variable domain: DAGVTQSPTHLIKTRGQQVTLRCSPISGHKSVSWYQQVLGQGPQFIFQYYEKEERGRGNFPDRFSARQFPNYSSELNVNALLLGDSALYLCASSLGNLIIGYEQYFGPGTRLTVT.